This passage covers 9 T cell receptor beta chains from one sample sequenced in a study of persistence of HIV-infected CD4 T cells (dated by TCRdb to about 2020). The immunoSEQ hsTCRB assay version 4 in survey mode was used to sequence TCRbeta repertoires from genomic DNA. The source is immuneACCESS, and TCRdb retained only in-frame sequences with V and J called. Part of the clones is not carried over; for the studies checked, unresolved V genes explain less than half of this, and the remainder is unexplained. For this sample the table gives under 40,000 clones, of which 82% were detected only once. The ten largest clones capture 15% to 20% of the sample. Their recognized antigens are unknown. Read against the paper, the sample's treatment or condition label means: suppressive antiretroviral therapy. Cells were stimulated with a pool of overlapping HIV-1 Gag 15-mer peptides at about 1 ug per peptide per mL. Memory CD4+ T cells that did not respond, being CD40L-negative, CD69-negative and CD45RO-high, were sorted as memory populations depleted of antigen-responding cells.

The input for sequencing was CD4+ T cells sorted from PBMCs after 18-hour stimulation, taken from a patient who received antiretroviral therapy. The sample's cell subset or site label, decoded: CD40L-CD69- CD45RO-high memory CD4 T cells not responding to Gag peptides. Source of these receptors: an adult woman with HIV who was CMV-seropositive.

This clone appeared a few times. Other DNA sequences of this sample code for an identical CDR3. This chain uses TRBV5-1 with TRBJ2-5; 11 bases are shared with TRBD2. The germline CDR1 and CDR2 sequences are SGHRS and YFSETQ. The CDR3 spans 15 residues. The J segment lost 5 bases and the V segment lost 2 bases, leaving 5 bases of the junction unmatched. The CDR3 DNA reads as TGCGCCAGCAGCTTTAGCGGGGGGGCCGGGGAGACCCAGTACTTC. Amino acid sequence: CASSFSGGAGETQYF.

The V gene is TRBV28, the J gene TRBJ1-2; TRBD1 matches 7 bases. The germline gives CDR1 MDHEN, CDR2 SYDVKM. This CDR3 comprises 14 residues. Germline trimming cut 5 bases from V and 7 bases from J; bases unmatched to any gene: 10. The CDR3 bases are TGTGCCAGCAGTCCGGAGACAGGGAGGTTTGGCTACACCTTC. Translating gives CASSPETGRFGYTF.

Notes on this clone: The identical CDR3 is also encoded by other nucleotide sequences in the sample. The chain uses TRBV12-3 or TRBV12-4 and TRBJ1-1; the match to TRBD1 covers 7 bases. J gave up 5 bases and V 6 bases, and 6 bases lay outside the gene matches. The CDR3 sequence is 13 residues long. Written as DNA, the CDR3 is TGTGCCAGCAGCGACAGGGAGGGAACTGAAGCTTTCTTT. Its translation is CASSDREGTEAFF.

This chain joins TRBV5-4 and TRBJ2-5; TRBD2 matches at 7 bases. V lost 0 bases and J lost 2; bases outside the gene matches: 7. From germline, CDR1 is SGHNT and CDR2 YYREEE (reference sequence). This CDR3 is 16 amino acids long. CDR3 protein: CASSLATGGGQETQYF. The CDR3 coding sequence is TGTGCCAGCAGCTTGGCCACGGGGGGAGGGCAAGAGACCCAGTACTTC.

The DNA of the CDR3 is TGTGCCAGCAGTTTCTCCGCGGGGGGCATGGGCACAGATACGCAGTATTTT. Protein sequence: CASSFSAGGMGTDTQYF. The gene calls are TRBV27 and TRBJ2-3; 8 nucleotides agree with TRBD2. Germline CDR1 MNHEY, CDR2 SMNVEV (reference sequence). The junction had 9 bases not matched to a gene; V was cut back by 3 bases and J by 1 base. The CDR3 spans 17 residues.

Only one count was recorded for this clone. The chain is built from TRBV15 and TRBJ2-3; no firm D call. The V end was cut by 1 base, the J end by 0 bases, with 8 bases between. Germline lookup yields CDR1 LNHNV and CDR2 YYDKDF (reference sequence). The CDR3 sequence is 15 residues long. The CDR3 region has the DNA TGTGCCACCAGCAGAGGCTATGACAGCACAGATACGCAGTATTTT. It yields the protein CATSRGYDSTDTQYF. The whole variable domain, filled in from reference TRBV15 and TRBJ2-3, reads DAMVIQNPRYQVTQFGKPVTLSCSQTLNHNVMYWYQQKSSQAPKLLFHYYDKDFNNEADTPDNFQSRRPNTSFCFLDIRSPGLGDTAMYLCATSRGYDSTDTQYFGPGTRLTVL.

J is TRBJ1-5 and V is TRBV25-1; 9 bases are shared with TRBD1. Looked up from germline, CDR1 is MGHDK and CDR2 is SYGVNS. The CDR3 has 16 residues. With V trimmed by 3 bases and J by 1 base, 4 bases remained unmatched. This chain's CDR3 is CASSEDRGRSNQPQHF. CDR3 DNA: TGTGCCAGCAGTGAGGACAGGGGCAGAAGCAATCAGCCCCAGCATTTT.

This sequence joins TRBV6-2 or TRBV6-3 and TRBJ2-3; 10 nucleotides agree with TRBD2. This CDR3 has 14 residues. V dropped 5 bases and J dropped 7; count of bases not matched to a gene: 6. Germline loops: CDR1 MNHEY, CDR2 SVGEGT. CDR3 in DNA: TGTGCCAGCAGTAGCGGGGGGGCAGAGTATACGCAGTATTTT. Its translation is CASSSGGAEYTQYF.

V gene TRBV2 combines with J gene TRBJ1-1; no clear D. With 7 bases removed from V and 0 bases from J, the gap between germline ends came to 9 bases. The CDR3 loop spans 13 amino acids. The germline CDR1 and CDR2 sequences are SNHLY and FYNNEI. The CDR3 spells CASKRDMNTEAFF. CDR3 sequence (DNA): TGTGCCAGCAAGCGGGATATGAACACTGAAGCTTTCTTT.